This TCR beta chain was sequenced during a study of blood T cell repertoires in COVID-19. The CDR3 length is 14 residues. Germline trimming cut 5 bases from V and 3 bases from J; bases unmatched to any gene: 2. Germline V gives CDR1 SEHNR, CDR2 FQNEAQ (reference sequence). Repertoires were generated with immunoSEQ multiplex PCR, while TCRdb's copy carries only in-frame clones and drops some. The sample contains 99,000 or so clones, approximately 83% of which appear only once. The sample taken for sequencing was peripheral blood. The rearrangement links TRBV7-9 to TRBJ1-5; TRBD1 aligns across 9 bases. This TCR was recovered from a man aged 45-65 years with acute or convalescent COVID-19. In nucleotides, the CDR3 is TGTGCCAGCAGCGGACAGGGGTCCAATCAGCCCCAGCATTTT. Its translation: CASSGQGSNQPQHF. Variable domain in full (rest from reference TRBV7-9 and TRBJ1-5): DTGVSQNPRHKITKRGQNVTFRCDPISEHNRLYWYRQTLGQGPEFLTYFQNEAQLEKSRLLSDRFSAERPKGSFSTLEIQRTEQGDSAMYLCASSGQGSNQPQHFGDGTRLSIL.